Listed here are 24 T cell receptor beta chains from one sample, sequenced in a study of cytomegalovirus exposure and HLA in healthy donors. The PCR made use of 60 Vbeta and 13 Jbeta primers. Sequenced by immunoSEQ multiplex PCR; TCRdb stores in-frame clones only, minus some. This table holds around 70,000 clones. Sequenced input: PBMCs. All receptors derive from a boy between 5 and 17 years old in good health and CMV-seronegative.

The chain recombines TRBV19 with TRBJ2-1; the match to TRBD2 covers 7 bases. The CDR3 consists of 15 residues. The germline gives CDR1 LNHDA, CDR2 SQIVND (reference sequence). Germline trimming cut 5 bases from V and 4 bases from J; bases unmatched to any gene: 8. CDR3 protein: CASSPGRERYNEQFF. CDR3 sequence (DNA): TGTGCCAGTAGTCCAGGGCGGGAGAGGTACAATGAGCAGTTCTTC.

The genes are TRBV7-9 and TRBJ2-1; D is possibly TRBD2 (6 bases). Per germline, CDR1 SEHNR and CDR2 FQNEAQ (reference sequence). This CDR3 has 16 amino acids. Trimming cost V 3 bases and J 3 bases, with 15 bases left between them. The CDR3 sequence is CASSFGRENLYNEQFF. The CDR3 coding sequence is TGTGCCAGCAGCTTTGGACGGGAGAACCTCTACAATGAGCAGTTCTTC.

The chain joins TRBV2 to TRBJ1-6; 7 bases agree with TRBD1. The CDR3 runs 14 residues. In germline, CDR1 is SNHLY, CDR2 FYNNEI. V dropped 5 bases and J dropped 3; count of bases not matched to a gene: 1. CDR3 in amino acids: CASSWDSYNSPLHF. For the CDR3, the DNA is TGTGCCAGCAGTTGGGACAGCTATAATTCACCCCTCCACTTT.

This rearrangement joins TRBV7-2 to TRBJ2-2; 9 nucleotides line up with TRBD2. The J segment lost 7 bases and the V segment lost 5 bases, leaving 11 bases of the junction unmatched. The germline gives CDR1 SGHTA, CDR2 FQGNSA. The CDR3 loop spans 16 amino acids. The CDR3 nucleotides read TGTGCCAGCAGCCCAAGGTTGGGACTAGCCAGCGGGGAGCTGTTTTTT. Translating gives CASSPRLGLASGELFF.

This chain links TRBV18 with TRBJ1-6, with 7 bases lining up with TRBD1. The CDR3 spans 14 residues. Germline-derived CDR1 and CDR2 are KGHSH and LQKENI. V lost 5 bases to trimming and J lost 9 bases; unmatched junction nucleotides: 7. CDR3 DNA: TGTGCCAGCTCAGCAGGAGCAGGGGGTTCACCCCTCCACTTT. The encoded protein is CASSAGAGGSPLHF. Full variable domain (rest looked up from reference TRBV18 and TRBJ1-6): NAGVMQNPRHLVRRRGQEARLRCSPMKGHSHVYWYRQLPEEGLKFMVYLQKENIIDESGMPKERFSAEFPKEGPSILRIQQVVRGDSAAYFCASSAGAGGSPLHFGNGTRLTVT.

This chain uses TRBV29-1 with TRBJ2-7; no firm D call. The CDR3 spans 13 residues. Germline lookup yields CDR1 SQVTM and CDR2 ANQGSEA. V was shortened by 3 bases and J by 3 bases, with 12 bases between the two germline ends. The CDR3 loop is CSVDDSESYEQYF. The CDR3 bases are TGCAGCGTTGACGACTCCGAGAGCTACGAGCAGTACTTC.

V is TRBV6-6 and J is TRBJ2-7, with 11 bases identical to TRBD1. Germline V gene sequence: CDR1 MNHNY, CDR2 SVGAGI (reference sequence). V trimming: 6 bases; J trimming: 2 bases; junction bases outside the gene matches: 6. This CDR3 region has 15 residues. This chain's CDR3 is CASSNTGQGAYEQYF. CDR3 DNA sequence: TGTGCCAGCAGCAACACGGGACAGGGGGCCTACGAGCAGTACTTC.

This chain connects TRBV5-3 to TRBJ1-4; 8 bases are shared with TRBD1. TRBV5-3 falls under the ORF class, with uncertain function. The CDR3 is 17 residues long. J gave up 0 bases and V 3 bases, and 7 bases lay outside the gene matches. In DNA, the CDR3 is TGTGCCAGAAGCTCCAGGACAGGGCGTGCAACTAATGAAAAACTGTTTTTT. Amino acid sequence: CARSSRTGRATNEKLFF.

V and J are TRBV2 and TRBJ1-1, with D uncertain. CDR3 length equals 11 residues. V gave up 2 bases and J gave up 6 bases, with 4 bases separating them. The germline CDR1 and CDR2 sequences are SNHLY and FYNNEI. CDR3 DNA: TGTGCCAGCAGTGAATTCGCTGAAGCTTTCTTT. Its translation: CASSEFAEAFF. Based on the CDR3 plus reference TRBV2 and TRBJ1-1, the full variable domain is EPEVTQTPSHQVTQMGQEVILRCVPISNHLYFYWYRQILGQKVEFLVSFYNNEISEKSEIFDDQFSVERPDGSNFTLKIRSTKLEDSAMYFCASSEFAEAFFGQGTRLTVV.

CDR3 sequence reads: CTSGGGTDTQYF. DNA for the CDR3: TGCACTAGCGGGGGGGGCACAGATACGCAGTATTTT. The V and J genes are TRBV29-1 and TRBJ2-3; 12 bases are a match to TRBD2. Per the germline V gene, CDR1 is SQVTM and CDR2 is ANQGSEA. The CDR3 spans 12 residues.

The V and J genes are TRBV7-2 and TRBJ2-1; 13 bases fit TRBD2. Per the germline V gene, CDR1 is SGHTA and CDR2 is FQGNSA. The ends lost 1 base at V and 5 bases at J; junction bases unmatched: 2. This CDR3 spans 16 amino acids. The CDR3: CASSLGLAGGHNEQFF. The CDR3 DNA is TGTGCCAGCAGCTTAGGACTAGCGGGGGGCCACAATGAGCAGTTCTTC.

This chain joins TRBV19 and TRBJ1-4; 7 bases fit TRBD1. The CDR3 is 14 residues long. The V segment lost 5 bases and the J segment 8 bases; nucleotides outside the gene matches: 8. Germline V gene lookup returns CDR1 LNHDA and CDR2 SQIVND (reference sequence). CDR3 sequence (DNA): TGTGCCAGTAGTGCAGGGGGAGTTGACGAAAAACTGTTTTTT. It codes for CASSAGGVDEKLFF.

V is TRBV15 and J is TRBJ1-1; D call uncertain. This CDR3 is built from 13 residues. CDR1 is LNHNV and CDR2 is YYDKDF in the germline V gene (reference sequence). Trimming took off 3 bases at V and 1 base at J, with 6 bases between the two ends. The CDR3 DNA sequence: TGTGCCACCAGCAGGGCTTCGAACACTGAAGCTTTCTTT. It is translated as CATSRASNTEAFF.

The gene calls are TRBV6-1 and TRBJ1-1; perhaps TRBD1 as D (5 bases). The ends were cut back, 4 bases at V and 4 bases at J, with 13 bases in the middle. The CDR3 covers 14 residues. The V gene's germline CDR1 is MNHNS and CDR2 SASEGT. CDR3 in amino acids: CASSAAGMSTEAFF. CDR3 coding DNA: TGTGCCAGCAGTGCGGCAGGGATGTCCACTGAAGCTTTCTTT.

This chain uses TRBV19 with TRBJ2-5, with D unclear. Per germline, CDR1 LNHDA and CDR2 SQIVND (reference sequence). The CDR3 has 12 amino acids. With 6 bases removed from V and 7 bases from J, the gap between germline ends came to 12 bases. CDR3 region: CASSPSLGTQYF. The CDR3, as DNA: TGTGCCAGTAGCCCTTCTCTCGGGACCCAGTACTTC. Looking up the rest from reference TRBV19 and TRBJ2-5 gives the full variable domain: DGGITQSPKYLFRKEGQNVTLSCEQNLNHDAMYWYRQDPGQGLRLIYYSQIVNDFQKGDIAEGYSVSREKKESFPLTVTSAQKNPTAFYLCASSPSLGTQYFGPGTRLLVL.

The chain couples TRBV6-5 to TRBJ2-5; no reliable D call. The J call may be faulty, since TRBJ2-7 better matches the DNA end. Germline loops: CDR1 MNHEY, CDR2 SVGAGI. The CDR3 consists of 14 residues. CDR3 sequence reads: CATQRNEDDYEQYF. CDR3 in DNA: TGTGCCACCCAGAGAAACGAGGACGACTACGAGCAGTACTTC.

V gene TRBV9 combines with J gene TRBJ1-1; tentatively, D is TRBD1 (5 bases). CDR3 length: 13 amino acids. Germline lookup yields CDR1 SGDLS and CDR2 YYNGEE. V gave up 4 bases and J gave up 3 bases, with 10 bases separating them. The CDR3 DNA reads TGTGCCAGCAGCCCCCCACAGGACACTGAAGCTTTCTTT. This sequence encodes CASSPPQDTEAFF.

The J gene is TRBJ1-3, the V gene TRBV19; D might be TRBD1 (6 bases). Per the germline V gene, CDR1 is LNHDA and CDR2 is SQIVND (reference sequence). Trimming cost V 4 bases and J 1 base, with 11 bases left between them. This CDR3 is built from 15 residues. The CDR3 here is CASSRGQSSGNTIYF. The CDR3 DNA sequence: TGTGCCAGTAGTAGGGGACAATCTTCTGGAAACACCATATATTTT.

In DNA, the CDR3 is TGTGCTAGTGGTTCTCTCAATCAGCCCCAGCATTTT. This sequence encodes CASGSLNQPQHF. The chain carries TRBV12-5 and TRBJ1-5; D gene unclear. Germline loops: CDR1 LGHNT, CDR2 FRNRAP. V lost 4 bases and J 3 bases, leaving 4 bases between the germline ends. The CDR3 has 12 amino acids.

This chain connects TRBV6-6 to TRBJ1-1; D remains unclear. The length of the CDR3 is 12 residues. The ends were cut back, 0 bases at V and 6 bases at J, with 5 bases in the middle. Germline CDR1 and CDR2: MNHNY and SVGAGI (reference sequence). The CDR3, as DNA: TGTGCCAGCAGTTACTCGACTCCTGAAGCTTTCTTT. Its protein product is CASSYSTPEAFF.

J is TRBJ2-7 and V is TRBV12-5; possibly TRBD1 for D (6 bases). The length of the CDR3 is 14 residues. Looked up from germline, CDR1 is LGHNT and CDR2 is FRNRAP. Trimming shortened V by 4 bases and J by 6 bases, and 16 bases separated the two germline ends. Written as DNA, the CDR3 is TGTGCTAGTGGTTATTGGGCAGGGGTGCTCGAGCAGTACTTC. Translated: CASGYWAGVLEQYF.

This chain uses TRBV5-6 with TRBJ1-1, with 9 bases identical to TRBD1. Germline V gene data show CDR1 as SGHDT and CDR2 as YYEEEE. The CDR3 spans 15 residues. Unmatched junction bases numbered 3, after V lost 3 bases and J lost 0 bases. CDR3 amino acids: CASSWDRVVNTEAFF. In nucleotides, the CDR3 is TGTGCCAGCAGCTGGGACAGGGTCGTGAACACTGAAGCTTTCTTT.

The J gene is TRBJ2-5, the V gene TRBV9, with 12 bases identical to TRBD2. With 0 bases clipped from V and 1 base from J, the junction kept 4 bases outside the gene matches. The CDR3 has 17 residues. Per the germline V gene, CDR1 is SGDLS and CDR2 is YYNGEE. The CDR3 DNA reads as TGTGCCAGCAGCGTAGGGGCTAGCGGGGGGGCCCAAGAGACCCAGTACTTC. This sequence encodes CASSVGASGGAQETQYF.

The chain joins TRBV5-1 to TRBJ2-3; TRBD2 aligns across 15 bases. This CDR3 spans 17 amino acids. Per the germline V gene, CDR1 is SGHRS and CDR2 is YFSETQ. Trimming cost V 0 bases and J 3 bases; bases outside gene matches: 2. In DNA, the CDR3 is TGCGCCAGCAGCTTGGGGACTAGCGGGGGGGCTACAGATACGCAGTATTTT. Translated, it gives CASSLGTSGGATDTQYF.